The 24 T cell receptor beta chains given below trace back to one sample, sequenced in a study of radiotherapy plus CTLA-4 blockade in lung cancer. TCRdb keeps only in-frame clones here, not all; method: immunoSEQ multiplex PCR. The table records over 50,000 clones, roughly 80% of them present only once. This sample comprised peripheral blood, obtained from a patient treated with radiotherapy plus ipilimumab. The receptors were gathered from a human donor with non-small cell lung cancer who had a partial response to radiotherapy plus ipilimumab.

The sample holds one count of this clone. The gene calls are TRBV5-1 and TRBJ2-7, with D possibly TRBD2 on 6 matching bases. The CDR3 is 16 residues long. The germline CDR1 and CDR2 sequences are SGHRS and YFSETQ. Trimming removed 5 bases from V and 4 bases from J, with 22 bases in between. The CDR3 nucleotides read TGCGCCAGCAGTTTGACTGGGGACTCGGGGCTATACGAGCAGTACTTC. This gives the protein CASSLTGDSGLYEQYF.

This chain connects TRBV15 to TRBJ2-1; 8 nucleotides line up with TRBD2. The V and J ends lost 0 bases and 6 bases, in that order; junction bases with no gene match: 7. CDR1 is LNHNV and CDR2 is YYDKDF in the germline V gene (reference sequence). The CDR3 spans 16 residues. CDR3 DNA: TGTGCCACCAGCAGAGAAAGCGGCGGGGGGCCCAATGAGCAGTTCTTC. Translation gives CATSRESGGGPNEQFF.

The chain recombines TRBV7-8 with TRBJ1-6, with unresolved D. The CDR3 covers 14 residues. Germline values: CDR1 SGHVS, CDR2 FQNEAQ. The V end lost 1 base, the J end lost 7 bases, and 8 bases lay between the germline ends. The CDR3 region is CASSLVSSNSPLHF. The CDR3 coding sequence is TGTGCCAGCAGCTTAGTTTCTTCCAATTCACCCCTCCACTTT.

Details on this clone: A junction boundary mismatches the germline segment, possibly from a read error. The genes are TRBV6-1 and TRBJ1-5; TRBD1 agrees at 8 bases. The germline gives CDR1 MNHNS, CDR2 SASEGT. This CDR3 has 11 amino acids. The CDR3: CASSDRGPRHF. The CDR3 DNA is TGTGCCAGCAGTGACAGGGGGCCCCGGCATTTT.

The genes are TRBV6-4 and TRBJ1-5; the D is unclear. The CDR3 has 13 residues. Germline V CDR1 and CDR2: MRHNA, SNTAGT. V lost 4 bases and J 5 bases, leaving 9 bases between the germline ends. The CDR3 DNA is TGTGCCAGCAGTGTCCAGGAGGATCAGCCCCAGCATTTT. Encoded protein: CASSVQEDQPQHF.

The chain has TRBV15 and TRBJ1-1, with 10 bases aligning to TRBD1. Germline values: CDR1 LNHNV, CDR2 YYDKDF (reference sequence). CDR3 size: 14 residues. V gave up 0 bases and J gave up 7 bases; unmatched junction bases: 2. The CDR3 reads CATSREGTGDEAFF. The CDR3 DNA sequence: TGTGCCACCAGCAGAGAGGGGACAGGGGATGAAGCTTTCTTT.

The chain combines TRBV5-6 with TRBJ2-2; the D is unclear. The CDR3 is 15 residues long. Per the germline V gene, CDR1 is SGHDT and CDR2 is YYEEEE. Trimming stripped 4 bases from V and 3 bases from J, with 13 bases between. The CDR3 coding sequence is TGTGCCAGCAGCACCCCGGGTGGTCACACCGGGGAGCTGTTTTTT. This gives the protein CASSTPGGHTGELFF.

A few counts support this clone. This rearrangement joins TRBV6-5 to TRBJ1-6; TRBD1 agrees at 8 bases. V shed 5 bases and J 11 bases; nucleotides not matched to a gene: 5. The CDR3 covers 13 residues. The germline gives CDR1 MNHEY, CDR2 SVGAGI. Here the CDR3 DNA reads TGTGCCAGCAGTCCTACAGGGGGGCCACCCCTCCACTTT. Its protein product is CASSPTGGPPLHF.

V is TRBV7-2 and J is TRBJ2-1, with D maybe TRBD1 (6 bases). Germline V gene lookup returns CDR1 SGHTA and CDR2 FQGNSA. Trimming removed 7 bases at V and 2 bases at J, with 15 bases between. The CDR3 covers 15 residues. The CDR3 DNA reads TGTGCCAGCATTTCTACAGGGTTTACCTACAATGAGCAGTTCTTC. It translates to CASISTGFTYNEQFF.

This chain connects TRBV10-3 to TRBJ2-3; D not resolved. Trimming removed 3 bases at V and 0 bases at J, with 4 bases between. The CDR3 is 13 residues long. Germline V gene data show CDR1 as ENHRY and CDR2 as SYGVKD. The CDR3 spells CAISEQSTDTQYF. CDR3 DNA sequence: TGTGCCATCAGTGAACAGAGCACAGATACGCAGTATTTT.

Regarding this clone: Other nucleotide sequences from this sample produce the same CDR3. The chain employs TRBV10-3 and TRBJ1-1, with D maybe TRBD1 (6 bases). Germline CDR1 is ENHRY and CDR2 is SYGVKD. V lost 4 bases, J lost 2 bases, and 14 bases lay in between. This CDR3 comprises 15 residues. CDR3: CAISGEQGRNTEAFF. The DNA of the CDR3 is TGTGCCATCAGTGGGGAACAGGGCCGTAACACTGAAGCTTTCTTT.

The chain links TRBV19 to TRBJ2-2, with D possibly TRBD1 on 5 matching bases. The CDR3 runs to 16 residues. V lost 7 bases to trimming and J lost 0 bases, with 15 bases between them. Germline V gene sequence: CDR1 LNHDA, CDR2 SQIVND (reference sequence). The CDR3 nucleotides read TGTGCCAGTATCCCCAGGGCAGGGACGAACACCGGGGAGCTGTTTTTT. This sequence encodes CASIPRAGTNTGELFF.

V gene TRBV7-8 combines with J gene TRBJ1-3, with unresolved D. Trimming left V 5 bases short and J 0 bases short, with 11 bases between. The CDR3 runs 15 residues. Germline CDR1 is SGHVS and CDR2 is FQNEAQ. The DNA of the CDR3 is TGTGCCAGCAGCCTAACAGAGAACTCTGGAAACACCATATATTTT. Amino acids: CASSLTENSGNTIYF.

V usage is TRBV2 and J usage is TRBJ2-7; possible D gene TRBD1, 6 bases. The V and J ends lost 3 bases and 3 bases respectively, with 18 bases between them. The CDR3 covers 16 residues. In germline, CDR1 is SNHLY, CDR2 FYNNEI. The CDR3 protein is CASSDPKLDSLYEQYF. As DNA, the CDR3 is TGTGCCAGCAGTGATCCCAAATTGGACAGCCTCTACGAGCAGTACTTC.

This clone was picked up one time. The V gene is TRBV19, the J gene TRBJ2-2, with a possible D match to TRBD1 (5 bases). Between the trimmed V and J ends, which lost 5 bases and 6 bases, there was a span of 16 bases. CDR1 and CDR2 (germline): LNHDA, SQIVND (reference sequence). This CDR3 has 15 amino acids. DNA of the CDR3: TGTGCCAGTAGTTGGTGGCAGGGAAAGGCCGGGGAGCTGTTTTTT. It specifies CASSWWQGKAGELFF.

The CDR3 sequence: CASSQDAVVAAGQYF. The CDR3 DNA is TGCGCCAGCAGCCAAGATGCGGTGGTTGCCGCGGGGCAGTACTTC. The genes are TRBV4-1 and TRBJ2-7, with a tentative D call TRBD2 (5 bases). The CDR3 consists of 15 residues. With 0 bases removed from V and 9 bases from J, the gap between germline ends came to 18 bases. The germline CDR1 and CDR2 sequences are MGHRA and YSYEKL.

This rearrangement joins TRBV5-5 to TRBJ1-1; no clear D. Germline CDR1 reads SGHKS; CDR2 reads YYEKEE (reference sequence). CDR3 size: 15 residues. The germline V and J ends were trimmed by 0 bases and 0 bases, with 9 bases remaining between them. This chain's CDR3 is CASSLVPGMNTEAFF. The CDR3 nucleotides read TGTGCCAGCAGCTTGGTTCCGGGAATGAACACTGAAGCTTTCTTT.

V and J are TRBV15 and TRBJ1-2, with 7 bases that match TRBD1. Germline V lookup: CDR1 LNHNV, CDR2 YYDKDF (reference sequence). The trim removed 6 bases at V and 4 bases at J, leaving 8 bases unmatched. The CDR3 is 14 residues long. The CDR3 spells CATSNYRGGYGYTF. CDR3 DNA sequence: TGTGCCACCAGTAATTACAGGGGTGGCTATGGCTACACCTTC.

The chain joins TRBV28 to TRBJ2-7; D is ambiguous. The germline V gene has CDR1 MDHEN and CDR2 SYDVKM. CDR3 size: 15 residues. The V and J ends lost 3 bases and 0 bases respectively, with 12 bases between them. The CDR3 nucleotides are TGTGCCAGCAGTTTGCGCCCCACGAGCTCCTACGAGCAGTACTTC. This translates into CASSLRPTSSYEQYF.

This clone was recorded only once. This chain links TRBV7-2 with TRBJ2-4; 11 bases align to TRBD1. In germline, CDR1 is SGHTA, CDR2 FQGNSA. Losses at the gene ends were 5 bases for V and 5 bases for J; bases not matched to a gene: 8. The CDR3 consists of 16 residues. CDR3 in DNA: TGTGCCAGCAGCAGCAGGACAGGGGGCGCGGAAAACATTCAGTACTTC. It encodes CASSSRTGGAENIQYF.

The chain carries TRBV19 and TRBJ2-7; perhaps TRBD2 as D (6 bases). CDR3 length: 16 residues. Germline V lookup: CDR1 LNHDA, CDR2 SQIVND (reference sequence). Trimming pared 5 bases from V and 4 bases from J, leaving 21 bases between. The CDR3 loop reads CASSVPRETRKYEQYF. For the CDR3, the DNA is TGTGCCAGTAGTGTACCCCGCGAGACTAGAAAATACGAGCAGTACTTC.

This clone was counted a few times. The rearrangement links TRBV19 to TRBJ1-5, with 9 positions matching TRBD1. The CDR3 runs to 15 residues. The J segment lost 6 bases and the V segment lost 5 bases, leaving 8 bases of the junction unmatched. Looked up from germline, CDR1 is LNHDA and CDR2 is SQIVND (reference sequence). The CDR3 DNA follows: TGTGCCAGTAGTTACGGCGGACAGGGGTTTCAGCCCCAGCATTTT. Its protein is CASSYGGQGFQPQHF.

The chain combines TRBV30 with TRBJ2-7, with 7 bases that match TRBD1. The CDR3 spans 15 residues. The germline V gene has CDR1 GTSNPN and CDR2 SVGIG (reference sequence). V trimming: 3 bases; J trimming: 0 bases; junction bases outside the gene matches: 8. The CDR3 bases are TGTGCCTGGAGACCCGACAGGGTCCCCTCCTACGAGCAGTACTTC. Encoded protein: CAWRPDRVPSYEQYF.

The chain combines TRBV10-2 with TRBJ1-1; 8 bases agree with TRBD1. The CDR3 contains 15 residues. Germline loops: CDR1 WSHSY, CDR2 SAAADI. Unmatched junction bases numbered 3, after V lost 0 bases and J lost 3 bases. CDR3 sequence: CASSESTGAYTEAFF. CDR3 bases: TGCGCCAGCAGTGAGTCGACAGGGGCCTACACTGAAGCTTTCTTT.